The 6 T cell receptor beta chains given below trace back to one sample, sequenced in a study of blood T cell repertoires in COVID-19. Generated by immunoSEQ multiplex PCR, the TCRdb table keeps only in-frame clones and is missing some. The sample consists of 200,000 to 250,000 clones, more than 80% of them appearing once. The specimen sequenced was peripheral blood. These receptors all stem from a woman of 80 years or more with COVID-19, enrolled during active disease.

This clone was detected once. The chain carries TRBV12-3 or TRBV12-4 and TRBJ1-3; TRBD1 matches 10 bases. J was trimmed by 8 bases and V by 6 bases; bases with no gene match: 4. The CDR3 totals 13 residues. This chain's CDR3 is CASRRQGADTIYF. CDR3 DNA: TGTGCCAGCAGGAGACAGGGGGCAGACACCATATATTTT.

The chain links TRBV5-4 to TRBJ1-1; 9 bases fit TRBD1. Trimming cost V 4 bases and J 5 bases; bases outside gene matches: 6. Germline V CDR1 and CDR2: SGHNT, YYREEE (reference sequence). CDR3 length: 14 residues. Here the CDR3 DNA reads TGTGCCAGCAGCAACGGACAGGGGACAACTGAAGCTTTCTTT. This gives the protein CASSNGQGTTEAFF.

The chain is built from TRBV28 and TRBJ2-7; D is possibly TRBD2 (6 bases). V was trimmed by 8 bases and J by 0 bases, leaving 11 bases between them. The germline CDR1 and CDR2 sequences are MDHEN and SYDVKM. This CDR3 is 13 amino acids long. CDR3 in amino acids: CASFSGSSYEQYF. CDR3 nucleotide sequence: TGTGCCAGCTTCAGCGGGTCCTCCTACGAGCAGTACTTC.

On this clone itself: The sample holds other DNA sequences that translate to the same CDR3. The V call is TRBV19, the J call TRBJ1-1, with 11 positions matching TRBD1. The V segment lost 3 bases and the J segment 5 bases; nucleotides outside the gene matches: 2. Per germline, CDR1 LNHDA and CDR2 SQIVND (reference sequence). The CDR3 is 14 residues long. The DNA of the CDR3 is TGTGCCAGTAGTATTGGACAGGGGGCAACTGAAGCTTTCTTT. This encodes CASSIGQGATEAFF. The whole variable domain, filled in from reference TRBV19 and TRBJ1-1, reads DGGITQSPKYLFRKEGQNVTLSCEQNLNHDAMYWYRQDPGQGLRLIYYSQIVNDFQKGDIAEGYSVSREKKESFPLTVTSAQKNPTAFYLCASSIGQGATEAFFGQGTRLTVV.

The V and J genes are TRBV3-1 (or the pseudogene TRBV3-2) and TRBJ1-6; D gene uncertain. CDR3 size: 13 residues. Trimming shortened V by 0 bases and J by 15 bases, and 12 bases separated the two germline ends. Germline V gene data show CDR1 as LGHDT and CDR2 as YNNKEL (reference sequence). This chain's CDR3 is CASSQDLRRVLHF. In nucleotides, the CDR3 is TGTGCCAGCAGCCAAGATCTGAGGAGGGTCCTCCACTTT.

This chain links TRBV9 with TRBJ2-3, with D perhaps TRBD2 (5 bases). The CDR3 covers 14 residues. The V gene lost 3 bases and the J gene lost 2 bases, with 10 bases spanning the gap. The germline V gene has CDR1 SGDLS and CDR2 YYNGEE. CDR3: CASSGGFPTDTQYF. Written as DNA, the CDR3 is TGTGCCAGCAGCGGAGGGTTCCCCACAGATACGCAGTATTTT.